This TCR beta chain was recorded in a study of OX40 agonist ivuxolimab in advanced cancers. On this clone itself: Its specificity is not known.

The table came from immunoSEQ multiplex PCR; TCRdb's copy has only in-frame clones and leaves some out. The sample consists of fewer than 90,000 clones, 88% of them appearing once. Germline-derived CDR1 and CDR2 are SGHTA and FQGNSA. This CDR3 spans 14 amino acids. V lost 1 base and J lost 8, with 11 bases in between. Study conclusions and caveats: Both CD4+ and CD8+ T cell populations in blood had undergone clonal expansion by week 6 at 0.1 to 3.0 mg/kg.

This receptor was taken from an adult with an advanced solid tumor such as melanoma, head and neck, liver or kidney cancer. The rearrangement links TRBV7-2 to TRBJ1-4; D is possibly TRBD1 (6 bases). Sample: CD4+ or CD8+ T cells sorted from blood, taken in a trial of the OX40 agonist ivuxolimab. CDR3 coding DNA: TGTGCCAGCAGCTTAGGCAGGGGAGGCGAAAAACTGTTTTTT. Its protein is CASSLGRGGEKLFF.